Listed below are T cell receptor beta chains from one sample, sequenced in a study of T cell responses to AZD1222 COVID-19 vaccine. Method: immunoSEQ multiplex PCR; TCRdb's copy keeps in-frame clones and lacks some. The sample contains about 85,000 clones, 86% of which appear only once. The specimen comprised peripheral blood, sampled on day 0 of AZD1222 vaccination. All receptors derive from an adult in good health. The CDR3 runs from the conserved cysteine through the conserved F or W. The D gene is left open where the match is weak. The size of a clone is reported for some rows only, either as once, few or many, or as a class for expanded clones.

v_gene	j_gene	d_gene	len	abundance	CDR3aa	CDR3nt
TRBV10-2	TRBJ1-3	NA	16	NA	CASSDHRSNSGNTIYF	TGCGCCAGCAGTGACCACAGGTCGAACTCTGGAAACACCATATATTTT
TRBV7-3	TRBJ2-2	TRBD2	15	NA	CASREIAGNTGELFF	TGTGCCAGCAGGGAGATAGCGGGGAACACCGGGGAGCTGTTTTTT
TRBV4-1	TRBJ1-1	NA	15	NA	CASSQSGQASTEAFF	TGCGCCAGCAGCCAAAGCGGGCAGGCATCCACTGAAGCTTTCTTT
TRBV29-1	TRBJ2-6	NA	12	NA	CSVDSGANVLTF	TGCAGCGTTGATTCTGGGGCCAACGTCCTGACTTTC
TRBV5-1	TRBJ2-1	NA	17	NA	CASSLEASVFPYNEQFF	TGCGCCAGCAGCTTGGAGGCTAGCGTTTTTCCCTACAATGAGCAGTTCTTC
TRBV3-1/TRBV3-2	TRBJ1-5	TRBD1	15	NA	CASSQAGTGNQPQHF	TGTGCCAGCAGCCAGGCCGGGACAGGGAATCAGCCCCAGCATTTT
TRBV13	TRBJ1-2	TRBD1	16	once	CASSFIDPRTGDGYTF	TGTGCCAGCAGCTTTATAGATCCCAGGACAGGGGATGGCTACACCTTC
TRBV29-1	TRBJ1-1	NA	14	NA	CSVERSTGSTEAFF	TGCAGCGTTGAACGATCGACAGGATCCACTGAAGCTTTCTTT
TRBV6-5	TRBJ1-2	TRBD1	15	NA	CASRYGTGGNYGYTF	TGTGCCAGCAGATACGGGACAGGGGGTAACTATGGCTACACCTTC
TRBV10-3	TRBJ2-7	NA	13	NA	CAIRDSPSREQYF	TGTGCCATCAGGGACAGCCCCTCCCGCGAGCAGTACTTC
TRBV4-2	TRBJ2-1	NA	15	NA	CASSQVGDLANEQFF	TGTGCCAGCAGCCAAGTAGGGGACTTGGCTAATGAGCAGTTCTTC
TRBV5-1	TRBJ1-4	NA	14	NA	CASSLGSSVEKLFF	TGCGCCAGCAGCTTGGGCAGCAGCGTGGAAAAACTGTTTTTT
TRBV7-8	TRBJ2-7	NA	14	NA	CASSLVSSPGEQYF	TGTGCCAGCAGCTTAGTTTCCTCTCCCGGGGAGCAGTACTTC
TRBV5-1	TRBJ1-4	NA	16	NA	CASSLGSGVTNEKLFF	TGCGCCAGCAGCTTAGGGTCCGGGGTGACTAATGAAAAACTGTTTTTT
TRBV5-5	TRBJ2-5	TRBD2	16	NA	CASSQALAGGQETQYF	TGTGCCAGCAGTCAAGCACTAGCGGGGGGGCAAGAGACCCAGTACTTC
TRBV4-1	TRBJ1-1	TRBD1	17	NA	CASSQVGLGTGNTEAFF	TGCGCCAGCAGCCAAGTGGGACTGGGGACAGGGAACACTGAAGCTTTCTTT
TRBV6-6	TRBJ2-7	NA	14	NA	CASNPMVGAGEQYF	TGTGCCAGCAACCCAATGGTAGGGGCGGGAGAGCAGTACTTC
TRBV28	TRBJ2-7	NA	13	NA	CASSLGTVYEQYF	TGTGCCAGCAGTTTAGGGACGGTCTACGAGCAGTACTTC
TRBV20-1	TRBJ1-1	NA	11	NA	CSARGRMGVIF	TGCAGTGCTAGAGGCAGGATGGGTGTAATCTTT
TRBV6-5	TRBJ2-7	NA	13	NA	CASSYRATYEQYF	TGTGCCAGCAGTTATAGGGCCACCTACGAGCAGTACTTC
TRBV5-5	TRBJ2-3	NA	12	NA	CASSRGTDTQYF	TGTGCCAGCAGCCGAGGTACAGATACGCAGTATTTT
TRBV28	TRBJ1-2	NA	12	NA	CASNDRNYGYTF	TGTGCCAGCAATGACAGGAACTATGGCTACACCTTC
TRBV28	TRBJ1-2	NA	11	few	CASSLRYGYTF	TGTGCCAGCAGTTTACGCTATGGCTACACCTTC
TRBV6-5	TRBJ2-7	NA	15	NA	CASSYSYNGGHEQYF	TGTGCCAGCAGTTACTCGTACAATGGTGGCCACGAGCAGTACTTC
TRBV19	TRBJ2-7	NA	14	NA	CASSMEGNSYEQYF	TGTGCCAGTAGTATGGAGGGGAACTCCTACGAGCAGTACTTC
TRBV7-3	TRBJ2-2	NA	12	NA	CASSYGTGELFF	TGTGCCAGCAGCTATGGCACCGGGGAGCTGTTTTTT
TRBV29-1	TRBJ1-2	NA	14	NA	CSVERGGLSDGYTF	TGCAGCGTTGAAAGGGGGGGCCTCTCGGATGGCTACACCTTC
TRBV28	TRBJ1-1	NA	16	NA	CASRGGGGWMNTEAFF	TGTGCCAGCAGAGGAGGAGGGGGGTGGATGAACACTGAAGCTTTCTTT
TRBV23-1	TRBJ1-5	TRBD1	15	NA	CASSQKGAQDQPQHF	TGCGCCAGCAGTCAAAAGGGGGCTCAGGATCAGCCCCAGCATTTT
TRBV19	TRBJ1-5	NA	16	NA	CASSTGTRYSNQPQHF	TGTGCCAGTAGTACCGGGACACGTTATAGCAATCAGCCCCAGCATTTT
TRBV25-1	TRBJ1-6	TRBD1	18	few	CASSEAPGGSSYNSPLHF	TGTGCCAGCAGTGAAGCCCCAGGGGGCAGCTCCTATAATTCACCCCTCCACTTT
TRBV15	TRBJ2-3	NA	16	once	CATSRGLVGGTDTQYF	TGTGCCACCAGCAGAGGACTAGTCGGTGGCACAGATACGCAGTATTTT
TRBV7-2	TRBJ2-3	TRBD2	15	NA	CASSHLSGSADTQYF	TGTGCCAGCAGCCACCTGAGCGGGAGCGCAGATACGCAGTATTTT
TRBV3-1/TRBV3-2	TRBJ2-2	TRBD1	15	NA	CASSQGQGVAGELFF	TGTGCCAGCAGCCAGGGACAGGGGGTAGCCGGGGAGCTGTTTTTT
TRBV19	TRBJ1-5	NA	13	NA	CASSMDGNQPQHF	TGTGCCAGTAGTATGGATGGCAATCAGCCCCAGCATTTT
TRBV6-5	TRBJ1-6	NA	12	NA	CASRSYNSPLHF	TGTGCCAGCAGAAGCTATAATTCACCCCTCCACTTT
TRBV5-1	TRBJ2-2	NA	12	once	CASRENTGELFF	TGCGCCAGCAGGGAAAACACCGGGGAGCTGTTTTTT
TRBV28	TRBJ2-4	NA	13	NA	CASRGLAKNIQYF	TGTGCCAGCCGTGGGCTAGCCAAAAACATTCAGTACTTC
TRBV19	TRBJ1-5	NA	16	NA	CASWPRGDLSNQPQHF	TGTGCCAGTTGGCCTCGAGGGGACCTTAGCAATCAGCCCCAGCATTTT
TRBV28	TRBJ1-6	NA	13	NA	CASRFAVWSPLHF	TGTGCCAGCCGCTTCGCCGTATGGTCACCCCTCCACTTT
TRBV24-1	TRBJ1-1	NA	15	NA	CATSPEQGFNTEAFF	TGTGCCACCAGCCCCGAACAGGGATTCAACACTGAAGCTTTCTTT
TRBV28	TRBJ2-7	NA	13	NA	CASTTSGRIEQYF	TGTGCCAGCACCACGTCTGGGCGGATCGAGCAGTACTTC
TRBV12-3/TRBV12-4	TRBJ2-1	NA	13	NA	CASSLGTYNEQFF	TGTGCCAGCAGTTTAGGGACATACAATGAGCAGTTCTTC
TRBV27	TRBJ1-1	NA	15	NA	CASSPGSGQNTEAFF	TGTGCCAGCAGCCCCGGCTCGGGCCAGAACACTGAAGCTTTCTTT
TRBV18	TRBJ1-5	TRBD1	15	NA	CASSPGQGAGEPQHF	TGTGCCAGCTCACCGGGACAGGGGGCCGGCGAGCCCCAGCATTTT
TRBV7-8	TRBJ1-2	NA	12	NA	CASSQGTGGYTF	TGTGCCAGCAGCCAGGGGACCGGAGGCTACACCTTC
TRBV28	TRBJ1-1	NA	13	NA	CASSLRRATEAFF	TGTGCCAGCAGTTTAAGGAGAGCCACTGAAGCTTTCTTT
TRBV6-2/TRBV6-3	TRBJ1-2	TRBD1	14	few	CASSYSDRGYGYTF	TGTGCCAGCAGTTACTCGGACAGGGGCTATGGCTACACCTTC
TRBV10-2	TRBJ2-1	TRBD2	16	NA	CASSGGELAVNNEQFF	TGCGCCAGCAGTGGGGGGGAGCTAGCGGTAAACAATGAGCAGTTCTTC
TRBV30	TRBJ1-1	TRBD1	13	NA	CAWSSGGGTEAFF	TGTGCCTGGAGTTCAGGGGGAGGAACTGAAGCTTTCTTT
TRBV12-3/TRBV12-4	TRBJ2-7	TRBD2	12	NA	CASSFGGAEQYF	TGTGCCAGCAGTTTCGGGGGGGCCGAGCAGTACTTC
TRBV9	TRBJ2-3	NA	14	once	CASSVRLGGDTQYF	TGTGCCAGCAGCGTAAGACTCGGAGGGGATACGCAGTATTTT
TRBV21-1	TRBJ1-6	NA	13	NA	CASSPAHQEPLHF	TGTGCCAGCAGCCCGGCCCACCAGGAACCCCTCCACTTT
TRBV6-5	TRBJ1-5	NA	11	NA	CASSSYQPQHF	TGTGCCAGCAGTTCCTATCAGCCCCAGCATTTT
TRBV19	TRBJ1-5	NA	13	NA	CASSIRDNQPQHF	TGTGCCAGTAGTATTCGGGACAATCAGCCCCAGCATTTT
TRBV28	TRBJ2-7	NA	12	NA	CASRSSSYEQYF	TGTGCCAGCCGCTCGAGCTCCTACGAGCAGTACTTC
TRBV11-2	TRBJ1-1	NA	14	NA	CASSGGLMNTEAFF	TGTGCCAGCAGCGGGGGACTAATGAACACTGAAGCTTTCTTT